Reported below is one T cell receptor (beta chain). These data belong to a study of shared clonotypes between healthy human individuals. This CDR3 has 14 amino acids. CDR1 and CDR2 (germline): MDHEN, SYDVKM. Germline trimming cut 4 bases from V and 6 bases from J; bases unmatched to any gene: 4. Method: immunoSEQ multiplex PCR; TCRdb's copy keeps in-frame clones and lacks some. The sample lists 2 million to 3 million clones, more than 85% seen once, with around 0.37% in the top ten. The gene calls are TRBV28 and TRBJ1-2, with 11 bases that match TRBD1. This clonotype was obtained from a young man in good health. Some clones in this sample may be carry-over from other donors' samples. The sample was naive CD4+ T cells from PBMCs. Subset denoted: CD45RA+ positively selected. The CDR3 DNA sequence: TGTGCCAGCAGTTCCGGACAGGGGGCGAATGGCTACACCTTC. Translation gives CASSSGQGANGYTF.